Sequencing of this T cell receptor beta chain was carried out in a study of T cell clones after liver transplantation. Study-level results: In a couple of subjects, few donor cells limited the measurable donor-reactive repertoire.

Germline lookup yields CDR1 GTSNPN and CDR2 SVGIG (reference sequence). The CDR3 runs 13 residues. Between the trimmed V and J ends, which lost 1 base and 8 bases, there was a span of 14 bases. With respect to this clone: Its antigen is currently unknown.

The data were produced by immunoSEQ multiplex PCR, yet TCRdb's version contains in-frame clones alone and is incomplete. Of 80,000 or so clones in the sample, about 82% were seen once. The sequence was collected from a human patient who received a liver transplant. Some T cells may have originated in the graft donor. This sequence joins TRBV30 and TRBJ1-2; no reliable D call. The specimen was CD4+ T cells from blood, collected 45 to 46 months after liver transplant. The DNA for the CDR3 is TGTGCCTGGAGTGGGGTCCCGCCCGCGGGCTACACCTTC. This gives the protein CAWSGVPPAGYTF.